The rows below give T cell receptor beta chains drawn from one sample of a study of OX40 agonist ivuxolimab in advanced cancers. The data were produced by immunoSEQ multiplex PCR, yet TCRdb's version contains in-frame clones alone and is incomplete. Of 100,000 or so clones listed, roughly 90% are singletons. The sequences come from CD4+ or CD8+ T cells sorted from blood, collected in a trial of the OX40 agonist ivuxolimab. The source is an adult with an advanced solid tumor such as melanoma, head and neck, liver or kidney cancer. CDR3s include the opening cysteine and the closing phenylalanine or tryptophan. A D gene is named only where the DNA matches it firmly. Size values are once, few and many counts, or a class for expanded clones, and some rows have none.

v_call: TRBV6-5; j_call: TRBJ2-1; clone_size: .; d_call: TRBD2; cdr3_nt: TGTGCCAGCAGTTACTCGAAGCAGCGGGGCTACAATGAGCAGTTCTTC; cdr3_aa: CASSYSKQRGYNEQFF
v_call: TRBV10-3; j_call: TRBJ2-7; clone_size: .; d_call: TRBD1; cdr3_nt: TGTGCCATCATGGGGGACAGTTTCTACGAGCAGTACTTC; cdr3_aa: CAIMGDSFYEQYF
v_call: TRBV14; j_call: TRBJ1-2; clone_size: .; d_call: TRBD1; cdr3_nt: TGTGCCAGCAGCCACCACCTTACAGGGGGCGGGGACTATGGCTACACCTTC; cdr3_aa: CASSHHLTGGGDYGYTF
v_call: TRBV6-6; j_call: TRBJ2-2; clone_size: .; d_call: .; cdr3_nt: TGTGCCAGCATAGGGATGGGGAACACCGGGGAGCTGTTTTTT; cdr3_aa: CASIGMGNTGELFF
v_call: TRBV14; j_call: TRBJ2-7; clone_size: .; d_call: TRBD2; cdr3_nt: TGTGCCAGCAGCCAAGGAAAGCGGGAGTACCTACGCGAGCAGTACTTC; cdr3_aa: CASSQGKREYLREQYF
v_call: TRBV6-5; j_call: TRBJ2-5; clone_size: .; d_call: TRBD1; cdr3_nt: TGTGCCAGCAGTGAACAGGGGGCCCAAGAGACCCAGTACTTC; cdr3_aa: CASSEQGAQETQYF
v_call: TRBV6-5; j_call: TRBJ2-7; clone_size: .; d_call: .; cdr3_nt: TGTGCCAGCAGCTCAACATCCTACGAGCAGTACTTC; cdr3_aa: CASSSTSYEQYF
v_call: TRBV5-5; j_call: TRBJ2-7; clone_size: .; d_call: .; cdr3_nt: TGTGCCAGCAGCTTGGTACTGAAATACGAGCAGTACTTC; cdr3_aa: CASSLVLKYEQYF
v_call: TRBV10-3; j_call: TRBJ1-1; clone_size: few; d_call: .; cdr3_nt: TGTGCCATCGGGGGCAGGGGTGCGCCTGAAGCTTTCTTT; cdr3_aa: CAIGGRGAPEAFF
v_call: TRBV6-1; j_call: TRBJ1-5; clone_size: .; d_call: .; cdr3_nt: TGTGCCAGCAGTGAAGCTTGGGGGGCGGGCAATCAGCCCCAGCATTTT; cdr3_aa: CASSEAWGAGNQPQHF
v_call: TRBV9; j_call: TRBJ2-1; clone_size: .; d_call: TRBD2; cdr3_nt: TGTGCCAGCAGCGGGTTGGGAGGGTTGAAGGTCAATGAGCAGTTCTTC; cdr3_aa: CASSGLGGLKVNEQFF
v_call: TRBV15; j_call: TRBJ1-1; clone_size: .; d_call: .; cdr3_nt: TGTGCCACCACCCCAGGCCCGAACACTGAAGCTTTCTTT; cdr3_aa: CATTPGPNTEAFF
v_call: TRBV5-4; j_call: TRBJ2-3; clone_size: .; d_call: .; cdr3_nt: TGTGCCAGCAGCTTCGGCTACACAGATACGCAGTATTTT; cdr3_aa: CASSFGYTDTQYF
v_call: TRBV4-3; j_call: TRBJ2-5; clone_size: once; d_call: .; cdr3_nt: TGCGCCAGCAGCCGCGACAGTCAAGAGACCCAGTACTTC; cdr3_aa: CASSRDSQETQYF
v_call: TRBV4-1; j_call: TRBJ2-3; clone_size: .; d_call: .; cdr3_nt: TGCGCCAGCAGCCAAGGACTGGGGCTGGCAGATACGCAGTATTTT; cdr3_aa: CASSQGLGLADTQYF
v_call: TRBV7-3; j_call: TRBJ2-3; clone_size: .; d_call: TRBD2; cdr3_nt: TGTGCCAGCAGCTTAGCGGGAGTGGACACAGATACGCAGTATTTT; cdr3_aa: CASSLAGVDTDTQYF
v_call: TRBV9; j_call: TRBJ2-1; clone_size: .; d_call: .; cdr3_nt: TGTGCCAGCAGCCCGAGGGGGGTGGCTAGTTCCTACAATGAGCAGTTCTTC; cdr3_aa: CASSPRGVASSYNEQFF
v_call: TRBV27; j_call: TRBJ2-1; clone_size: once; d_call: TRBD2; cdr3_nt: TGTGCCAGCAGTTTATATTATAGGAGGGCAGGGCCGGGGGGTATCTACAATGAGCAGTTCTTC; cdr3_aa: CASSLYYRRAGPGGIYNEQFF
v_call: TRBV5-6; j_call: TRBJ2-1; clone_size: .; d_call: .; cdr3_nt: TGTGCCAGCAGCTTGGCCGGGCGGCAGTTCTTC; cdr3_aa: CASSLAGRQFF
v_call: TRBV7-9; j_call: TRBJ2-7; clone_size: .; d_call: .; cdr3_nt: TGTGCCAGCAGCCCGGACTTCTCCTACGAGCAGTACTTC; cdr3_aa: CASSPDFSYEQYF
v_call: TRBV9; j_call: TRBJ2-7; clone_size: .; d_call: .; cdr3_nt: TGTGCCAGCAGCGTAGGCCTAGGCGAGCAGTACTTC; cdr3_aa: CASSVGLGEQYF
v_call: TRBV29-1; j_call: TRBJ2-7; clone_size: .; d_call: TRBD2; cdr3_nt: TGCAGCGGAATGGGGGGGGGTACCTACGAGCAGTACTTC; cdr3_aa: CSGMGGGTYEQYF
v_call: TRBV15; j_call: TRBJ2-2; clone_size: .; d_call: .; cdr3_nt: TGTGCCACCGCGGGACAATCCACCGGGGAGCTGTTTTTT; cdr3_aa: CATAGQSTGELFF
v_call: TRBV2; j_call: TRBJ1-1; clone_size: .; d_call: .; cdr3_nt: TGTGCCAGCAGGGGTGACACCCCGAACACTGAAGCTTTCTTT; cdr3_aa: CASRGDTPNTEAFF
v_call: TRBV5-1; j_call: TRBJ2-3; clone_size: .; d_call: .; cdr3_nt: TGCGCCAGCAGCTTGGCCAAAGGGGTGGATACGCAGTATTTT; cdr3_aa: CASSLAKGVDTQYF
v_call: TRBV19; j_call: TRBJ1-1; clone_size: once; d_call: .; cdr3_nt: TGTGCCAGTAGTATAGGTGCTGAAGCTTTCTTT; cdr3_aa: CASSIGAEAFF
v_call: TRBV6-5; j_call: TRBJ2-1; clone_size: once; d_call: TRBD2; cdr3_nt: TGTGCCAGCAGAGTAGCGGGGGGGCCCAATGAGCAGTTCTTC; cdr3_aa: CASRVAGGPNEQFF
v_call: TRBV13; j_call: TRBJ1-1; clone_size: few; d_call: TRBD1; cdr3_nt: TGTGCCAGCAGCTTAGGGCAGGGGGCGGCTGAAGCTTTCTTT; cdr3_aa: CASSLGQGAAEAFF
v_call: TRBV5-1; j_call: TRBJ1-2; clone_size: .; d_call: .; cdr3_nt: TGCGCCAGCAGCTTGGCGGGGAGAAATATTAACTACTATGGCTACACCTTC; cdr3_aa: CASSLAGRNINYYGYTF
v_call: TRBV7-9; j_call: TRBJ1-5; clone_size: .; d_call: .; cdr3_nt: TGTGCCAGCAGCTTGGGTTTTCAGCCCCAGCATTTT; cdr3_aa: CASSLGFQPQHF
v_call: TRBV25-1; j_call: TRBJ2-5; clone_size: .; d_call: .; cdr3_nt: TGTGCCAGCAGTGAATTAGGAGATAACCAAGAGACCCAGTACTTC; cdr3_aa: CASSELGDNQETQYF
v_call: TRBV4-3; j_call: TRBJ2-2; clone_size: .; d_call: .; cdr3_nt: TGCGCCAGCAGCCAAGATAACCGGTGGCCGGCCACCGGGGAGCTGTTTTTT; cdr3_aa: CASSQDNRWPATGELFF
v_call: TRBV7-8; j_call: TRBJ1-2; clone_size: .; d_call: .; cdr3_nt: TGTGCCAGCAGCTCCCGCGCGGGAAGCTATGGCTACACCTTC; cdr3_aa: CASSSRAGSYGYTF
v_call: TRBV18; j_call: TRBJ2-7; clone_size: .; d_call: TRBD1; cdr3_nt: TGTGCCAGCTCAGGGGACAGCTCCTACGAGCAGTACTTC; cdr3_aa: CASSGDSSYEQYF
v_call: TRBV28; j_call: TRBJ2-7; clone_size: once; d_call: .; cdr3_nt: TGTGCCAGCAGTTTCAATGCGGTAACCTACGAGCAGTACTTC; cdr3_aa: CASSFNAVTYEQYF
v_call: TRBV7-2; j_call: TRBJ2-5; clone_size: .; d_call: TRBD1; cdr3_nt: TGTGCCAGCAGCGACCAGGGGGTAGAGACCCAGTACTTC; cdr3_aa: CASSDQGVETQYF
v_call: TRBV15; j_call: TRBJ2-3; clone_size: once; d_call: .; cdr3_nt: TGTGCCACCAGCAGTGGGATCGGGACGGATACAGATACGCAGTATTTT; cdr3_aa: CATSSGIGTDTDTQYF
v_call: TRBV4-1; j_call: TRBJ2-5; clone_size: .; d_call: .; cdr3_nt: TGCGCCAGCAGCCAAGGGTATCTACAAGAGACCCAGTACTTC; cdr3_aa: CASSQGYLQETQYF
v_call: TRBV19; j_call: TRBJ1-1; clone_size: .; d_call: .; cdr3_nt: TGTGCCAGTACTCATAGGTCGGATCTTATGAACACTGAAGCTTTCTTT; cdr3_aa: CASTHRSDLMNTEAFF
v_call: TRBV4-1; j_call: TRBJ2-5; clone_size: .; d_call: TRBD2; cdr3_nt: TGCGCCAGCAGCCGCGGGACTAGCAGCCAAGAGACCCAGTACTTC; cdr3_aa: CASSRGTSSQETQYF